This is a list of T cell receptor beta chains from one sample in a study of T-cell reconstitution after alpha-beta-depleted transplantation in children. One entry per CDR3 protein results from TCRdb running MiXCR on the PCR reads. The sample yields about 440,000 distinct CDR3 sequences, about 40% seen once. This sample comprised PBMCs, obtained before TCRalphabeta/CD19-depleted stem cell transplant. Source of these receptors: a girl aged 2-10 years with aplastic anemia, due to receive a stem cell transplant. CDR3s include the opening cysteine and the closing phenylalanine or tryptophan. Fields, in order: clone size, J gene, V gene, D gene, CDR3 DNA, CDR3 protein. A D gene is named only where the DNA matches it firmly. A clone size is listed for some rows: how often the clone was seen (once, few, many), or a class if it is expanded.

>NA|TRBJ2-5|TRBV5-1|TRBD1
TGCGCCAGCAGCACTGACCGGGACAGGGAAGAGACCCAGTACTTC
CASSTDRDREETQYF
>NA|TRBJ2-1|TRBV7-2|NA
TGTGCCAGCAGCCCGATCCTCCCTGAGCAGTTCTTC
CASSPILPEQFF
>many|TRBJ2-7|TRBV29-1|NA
TGCAGCGTTGTGGGGCCCCGCTCCTACGAGCAGTACTTC
CSVVGPRSYEQYF
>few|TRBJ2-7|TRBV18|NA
TGTGCCTCATCCAGCATGAAGGGATCCGAGCAGTACTTC
CASSSMKGSEQYF
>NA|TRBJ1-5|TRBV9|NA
TGTGCCAGCAGCGCCTCAGCCGGAATCGGGCCTATTCAGCCCCAGCATTTT
CASSASAGIGPIQPQHF
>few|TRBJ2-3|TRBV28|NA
TGTGCCAGCGCTTCCGGAGGGGCGAATGAGTGGGGCACAGATACGCAGTATTTT
CASASGGANEWGTDTQYF
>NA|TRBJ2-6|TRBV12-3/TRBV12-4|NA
TGTGCCAGCACCCAACGCGGGGCTGGGGCCAACGTCCTGACTTTC
CASTQRGAGANVLTF
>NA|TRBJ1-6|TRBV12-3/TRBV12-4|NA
TGTGCCAGCAGTTTAGGTGGCAGTAATTCACCCCTCCACTTT
CASSLGGSNSPLHF
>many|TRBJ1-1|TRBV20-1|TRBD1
TGCAGTGCTCCCCCAGGGGGTTGGACTGAAGCTTTCTTT
CSAPPGGWTEAFF
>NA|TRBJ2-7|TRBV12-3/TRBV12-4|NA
TGTGCCAGCAGAAACCGGACGGGCAGATCCTACGAGCAGTACTTC
CASRNRTGRSYEQYF
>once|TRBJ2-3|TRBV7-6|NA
TGTGCCAGCAGCTTATCTACGGGCCGCACAGATACGCAGTATTTT
CASSLSTGRTDTQYF
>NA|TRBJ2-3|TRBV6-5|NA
TGTGCCAGCAGTTACCCGAGGGGGGCAGATACGCAGTATTTT
CASSYPRGADTQYF
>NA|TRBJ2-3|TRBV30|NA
TGTGCCTGGATGAGAGGATACACAGATACGCAGTATTTT
CAWMRGYTDTQYF
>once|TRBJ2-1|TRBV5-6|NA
TGTGCCAGCAGCCCAAAGCCTACCGGGTCCTTTTACAATGAGCAGTTCTTC
CASSPKPTGSFYNEQFF
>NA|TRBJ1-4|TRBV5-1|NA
TGCGCCAGCAGCAGGGACCAGGGAGAAAAACTGTTTTTT
CASSRDQGEKLFF
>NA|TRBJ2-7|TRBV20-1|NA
TGCAGTGCTAGAGTAAGTGTAACGACTACCCTCTACGAGCAGTACTTC
CSARVSVTTTLYEQYF
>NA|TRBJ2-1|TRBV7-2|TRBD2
TGTGCCAGCAGCCGACTAGCGGTCTCCGATGAGCAGTTCTTC
CASSRLAVSDEQFF
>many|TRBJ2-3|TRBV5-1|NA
TGCGCCAGCAGCTTGTCCCTAGAAATGCAGTATTTT
CASSLSLEMQYF
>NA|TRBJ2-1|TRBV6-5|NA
TGTGCCAGCAGTTACCCGACTCCTTTTGGGGGCAATGAGCAGTTCTTC
CASSYPTPFGGNEQFF
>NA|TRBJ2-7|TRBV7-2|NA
TGTGCCAGCAGCGTTTTCCGGGGGTACGAGCAGTACTTC
CASSVFRGYEQYF
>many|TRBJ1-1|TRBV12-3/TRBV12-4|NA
TGTGCCAGCAGTTTCCAACAGGGACACGCTGAAGCTTTCTTT
CASSFQQGHAEAFF
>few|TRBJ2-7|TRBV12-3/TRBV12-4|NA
TGTGCCAGCAGCCTTGGCCTCGGGGGGCAGTACTTC
CASSLGLGGQYF
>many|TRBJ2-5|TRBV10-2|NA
TGCGCCAGCATTGGTGCGGGAATTCAAGAGACCCAGTACTTC
CASIGAGIQETQYF
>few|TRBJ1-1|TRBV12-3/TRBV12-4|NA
TGTGCCAGCACCACGTCAGGAAGGGCTACTGAAGCTTTCTTT
CASTTSGRATEAFF
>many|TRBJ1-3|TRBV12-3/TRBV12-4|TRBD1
TGTGCCACCGGGACAGGGGGAAACACCATATATTTT
CATGTGGNTIYF
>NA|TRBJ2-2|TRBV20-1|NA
TGCAGTGCTACTTTGGGCCTCCACGGGAACACCGGGGAGCTGTTTTTT
CSATLGLHGNTGELFF
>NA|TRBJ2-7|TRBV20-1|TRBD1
TGCAGTGCTGGCCCCAGGGGGAACGAGCAGTACTTC
CSAGPRGNEQYF
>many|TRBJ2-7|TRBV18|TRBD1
TGCGCCAGCAGCTTGGGGACAGTCTCCTACGAGCAGTACTTC
CASSLGTVSYEQYF
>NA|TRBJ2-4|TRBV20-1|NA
TGCAGTATAATAGGAGCCAAAAACATTCAGTACTTC
CSIIGAKNIQYF
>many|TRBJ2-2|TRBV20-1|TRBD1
TGCAGTGCTAGGATGACAGGGTGGTATAGCACCGGGGAGCTGTTTTTT
CSARMTGWYSTGELFF
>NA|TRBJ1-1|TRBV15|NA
NA
CATSSTSATEAFF
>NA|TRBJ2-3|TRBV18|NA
TGTGCCAGCTCACCTTCAACTACTAGCACAGATACGCAGTATTTT
CASSPSTTSTDTQYF
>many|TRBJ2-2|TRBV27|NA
TGTGCCAGCAGCCGCCCCGGGGAGCTGTTTTTT
CASSRPGELFF
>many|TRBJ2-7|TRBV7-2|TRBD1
TGTGCCAGCAGCCCCCGGACAGGAAATTCCTACGAGCAGTACTTC
CASSPRTGNSYEQYF
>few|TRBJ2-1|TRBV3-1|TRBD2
TGTGCCAGCAGCCGCACCCCCGGGACTAGTTCCTACAATGAGCAGTTCTTC
CASSRTPGTSSYNEQFF
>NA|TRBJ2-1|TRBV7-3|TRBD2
TGTGCCAGCAGCTTAAGGCTGACTAGCGCGTACAATGAGCAGTTCTTC
CASSLRLTSAYNEQFF
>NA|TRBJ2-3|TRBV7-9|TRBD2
TGTGCCAGCAGCGTACTAGCGGGGGGAGATACGCAGTATTTT
CASSVLAGGDTQYF
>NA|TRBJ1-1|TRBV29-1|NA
TGCAGCGTTGTCCCCGGGAACACTGAAGCTTTCTTT
CSVVPGNTEAFF
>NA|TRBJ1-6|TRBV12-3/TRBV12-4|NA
TGTGCCAGCAGTTCCTCAGGCCATTCACCCCTCCACTTT
CASSSSGHSPLHF
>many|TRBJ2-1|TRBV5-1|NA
TGCGCCAGCAGCTTGTTTGGACCCCCAGCGAATGAGCAGTTCTTC
CASSLFGPPANEQFF
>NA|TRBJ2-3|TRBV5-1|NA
TGCGCCAGCAGCTTAGTCCCCCTAGCGAGACCATTTGATACGCAGTATTTT
CASSLVPLARPFDTQYF
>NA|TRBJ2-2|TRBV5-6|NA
TGTGCCAGCAACTGGGGGGGCGCCGGTCGGGAGCTGTTTTTT
CASNWGGAGRELFF
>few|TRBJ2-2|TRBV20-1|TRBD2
TGCTGTGCTAGAAAGAACCCCGGACTAGCGGGAAAGGGGGAGCTGTTTTTT
CCARKNPGLAGKGELFF
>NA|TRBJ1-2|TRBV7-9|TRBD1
TGTGCCAGCAGCGGAATACAGGGGGACTATGGCTACACCTTC
CASSGIQGDYGYTF
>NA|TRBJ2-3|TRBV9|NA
TGTGCCAGCAGCGCGCGGCCGAGCACAGATACGCAGTATTTT
CASSARPSTDTQYF
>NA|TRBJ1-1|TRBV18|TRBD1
TGTGCCAGCTCACGGCAGGGGGGAGGGGCTGAAGCTTTCTTT
CASSRQGGGAEAFF
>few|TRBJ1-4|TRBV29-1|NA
TGCAGCGTTGGAGGGGTAGGCGAAAAACTGTTTTTT
CSVGGVGEKLFF
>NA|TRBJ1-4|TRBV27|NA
TGTGCCAGCAGTCTGGGGACGCATATTAATGAAAAACTGTTTTTT
CASSLGTHINEKLFF
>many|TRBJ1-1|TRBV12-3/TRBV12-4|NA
TGTGCCAGCATTCTCAGGGTGAACACTGAAGCTTTCTTT
CASILRVNTEAFF
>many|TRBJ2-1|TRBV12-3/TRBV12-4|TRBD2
TGTGCCAGCAGTTTGGGGACTAGCGGGAGGGCCGGGTTCAATGAGCAGTTCTTC
CASSLGTSGRAGFNEQFF
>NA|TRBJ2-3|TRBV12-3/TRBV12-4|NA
TGTGCCAGCAGTTTAGAGGGAGTATGGGCTACGCAGTATTTT
CASSLEGVWATQYF
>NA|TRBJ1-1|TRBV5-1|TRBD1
TGCGCCAGCGGCACAGGGGGAACTGAAGCTTTCTTT
CASGTGGTEAFF
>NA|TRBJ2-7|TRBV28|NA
TGTGCCAGCAGTCCAGGGACAAGGTCCTACGAGCAGTACTTC
CASSPGTRSYEQYF
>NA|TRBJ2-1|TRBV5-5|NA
TGTGCCAGCAGCTCAGGACAGCACAATGAGCAGTTCTTC
CASSSGQHNEQFF
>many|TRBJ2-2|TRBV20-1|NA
TGCAGTGCTAGCCGGGACACGAACACCGGGGAGCTGTTTTTT
CSASRDTNTGELFF
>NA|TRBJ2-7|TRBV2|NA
TGTGCCAGCCCTTCCCCTTACTTAGGCGGGACACCTAGGGAGCAGTACTTC
CASPSPYLGGTPREQYF
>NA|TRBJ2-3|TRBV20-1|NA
TGCAGTGCGGGACAGGGGAGGCTAGCGGGGGATACGCAGTATTTT
CSAGQGRLAGDTQYF